Sequencing of this T cell receptor (beta chain) was carried out in a study of radiation and T cells in renal cell carcinoma (dated by TCRdb to the early 2020s). The study in broad terms: A total of fewer than 55 samples underwent TCR beta sequencing, made up of around 26 tumors and about 27 peripheral blood samples. The last blood draw occurred 4 weeks after radiation, at the same time as nephrectomy. A total of 4 million to 5 million unique CDR3 nucleotide sequences, encoding some 2,700,000 unique CDR3 amino acid sequences, were found across all 50 or so samples.

The sample's time point label, in plain terms: blood 4 weeks post-SBRT, at nephrectomy. What the treatment or condition label conveys for this sample: 15 Gy SBRT to primary tumor, nephrectomy 4 weeks later. Samples were obtained from a clinical trial, in which 15 Gy stereotactic body radiation therapy was delivered to primary renal cell carcinomas and nephrectomy was performed 4 weeks later. To track tumor-enriched clonotypes, serial peripheral blood was sampled from radiation-treated patients at baseline and at 2 weeks and 4 weeks after SBRT. Renal cell carcinoma with clear cell pathology was present in all patients. The QIAamp DNA Blood Mini Kit (Qiagen) was used to prepare genomic DNA for TCR sequencing. The analyses included only samples that passed all quality control checks. The sample holds one count of this clone. This clone's antigen is unknown. No per-base quality is available; no much larger clone lies one base away.

Following the manufacturer's recommendations, the immunoSEQ kit was used to generate TCR beta libraries from genomic DNA. To prepare libraries, a first multiplex PCR with proprietary primers was run, followed by a second PCR that added unique barcodes, and a bead cleanup was done after each round. A kit-provided positive control reaction and a negative control reaction were included in every sample batch. The final libraries were assessed on an Agilent 4200 TapeStation D1000 ScreenTape, pooled by volume, and quantified by qPCR. Sequencing ran on an Illumina NextSeq500 with a MidOutput 150-cycle cartridge, using 156 Read1 and 15 Index1 cycles with kit custom primers. The pooled library was loaded at 0.8 to 1 pM, and about 21% PhiX control was spiked in. The study's own analysis went as follows. Vendor-processed data were analyzed in R, with a clonotype defined as all T cells sharing the same CDR3 nucleotide sequence. For clone abundance analyses, frequencies were normalized to the 10,000 most abundant clones per sample. Before analysis, public T cell clones were removed, and these numbered fewer than six per sample on average. An abundance difference of at least 32-fold between compartments was the criterion for calling clonotypes tumor-enriched or baseline blood-enriched. A beta-binomial differential abundance model was applied to find clonotypes that expanded or contracted between blood time points. Tumor-blood repertoire similarity was measured with the Baroni-Urbani and Buser coefficient, and group comparisons used two-tailed Wilcoxon tests in R. In TCRdb, the immuneACCESS table is reduced to in-frame sequences with V and J assigned. These tables do not hold every clone; where another copy was compared, an unresolved V gene accounts for under half, and the others remain unexplained. V and J calls and clone size are as listed in that table; D and trimming were resolved from the DNA. This sample holds around 170,000 clones; about 85% were observed only once. Roughly 12% of the sample belongs to the ten largest clones.

Looking up the germline V gene yields CDR1 KGHSH and CDR2 LQKENI. V sheds 6 bases and J sheds 2 bases, leaving 15 bases between their ends. The cysteine opens and the phenylalanine closes a CDR3 of 15 amino acids. Only the CDR3 region is kept as DNA, spanning 45 bases read in frame from base 1. The paper as a whole reports these results and caveats: In blood, the top tumor clonotypes increased between baseline and 2 weeks post-radiation and then shrank by 4 weeks, which suggests that tumor-resident clones expanded only transiently. Because pretreatment tumor biopsies were not available, the study could not determine whether clonotypes were already present within the tumor at baseline. Blood repertoire dynamics were not followed beyond 4 weeks after treatment. Effects of radiation dose or scheduling on the TCR repertoire could not be addressed with the single-armed trial design.

The sequence came from a woman aged 45 to 65 with renal cell carcinoma. The material was blood, obtained from a patient whose treatment included radiotherapy and nephrectomy. Recombination linked TRBV18 to TRBJ2-3; the D gene identity is not certain. Read as DNA, the sequence is TGTGCCAGCTCTTCAGGAAAAACGAACACAGATACGCAGTATTTT. It is translated as CASSSGKTNTDTQYF.